One and the same sample provided the 2 T cell receptor beta chains below, sequenced in a study of metastatic and nonmetastatic thyroid tumors. MiXCR was used by TCRdb to re-call the PCR reads. This table has approximately 5,800 clones, 25% to 30% appearing once. Not a single patient had been given any form of treatment at any point before undergoing thyroid surgery. The sequenced sample was adjacent normal tissue. The receptors here all came from a female donor with papillary thyroid cancer or a benign thyroid nodule (not recorded which). Some clones in this sample may be carry-over from other donors' samples.

The V and J genes are TRBV4-1 and TRBJ1-2; tentatively, D is TRBD1 (6 bases). Germline CDR1 and CDR2: MGHRA and YSYEKL. Trimming left V 3 bases short and J 8 bases short, with 16 bases between. The CDR3 totals 14 residues. CDR3 sequence (DNA): TGCGCCAGCAGCCAGGTGGGGGGCGCGAAAGGCTACACCTTC. This translates into CASSQVGGAKGYTF.

This chain joins TRBV29-1 and TRBJ2-1, with D perhaps matching TRBD2 (6 bases). Deletions cut 4 bases from V and 6 bases from J, with 10 bases between. Per the germline V gene, CDR1 is SQVTM and CDR2 is ANQGSEA. The CDR3 extends over 12 amino acids. This CDR3 reads CSVGGVSNEQFF. In DNA, the CDR3 is TGCAGCGTTGGGGGGGTAAGCAATGAGCAGTTCTTC.